The clone carrying this TCR beta chain has a count of ten or more. Its antigen is undetermined. This record comes from a study of T cells in Graves' hyperthyroidism and ophthalmopathy. Using RNA transcripts as the source, TCR beta CDR3 regions were amplified. HTBI primers were used for first-round RT-PCR of the TCR CDR3. TCRdb fed the multiplex PCR reads into MiXCR, producing one record per CDR3 protein. Of about 600,000 distinct CDR3 sequences listed, around 13% were seen once; the top ten hold approximately 12%. Germline loops: CDR1 SGHVS, CDR2 FQNEAQ. The CDR3 covers 13 residues. V shed 5 bases and J shed 5 bases, with 11 bases lying between them. Study conclusions and caveats: The model forecast ophthalmopathy, anticipating it by a median approximately 7 months before onset.

The receptor was derived from a woman in her fifties or sixties with Graves' ophthalmopathy. The sample taken for sequencing was blood. The chain joins TRBV7-8 to TRBJ2-3, with no clear D. In DNA, the CDR3 is TGTGCCAGCAGCAACCGACCAGGAGATACGCAGTATTTT. It encodes CASSNRPGDTQYF.